This record looks at one TCR beta chain sequence and its context. The CDR3 extends over 16 amino acids. The junction had 5 bases not matched to a gene; V was cut back by 3 bases and J by 0 bases. The germline V gene encodes CDR1 GTSNPN and CDR2 SVGIG (reference sequence). The data were taken from a study of blood T cell repertoires in COVID-19. Assay: immunoSEQ multiplex PCR; the TCRdb copy retains only in-frame clones and omits some. The table lists over 250,000 clones, approximately 90% of them singletons, with over 2% in the top ten. The sequence was obtained from a woman aged 25 to 39 with COVID-19, enrolled during active disease. The rearrangement uses TRBV30 and TRBJ1-4; 9 bases line up with TRBD1. The sequenced sample consisted of peripheral blood. CDR3 DNA sequence: TGTGCCTGGAGGGCAGACAGGGGGGCAACTAATGAAAAACTGTTTTTT. Amino acid sequence: CAWRADRGATNEKLFF.